Listed below are T cell receptor beta chains from one sample, sequenced in a study of shared clonotypes between healthy human individuals. Assay: immunoSEQ multiplex PCR; the TCRdb copy retains only in-frame clones and omits some. The data hold approximately 2.4 million clones, with around 95% observed a single time. Sample: naive CD4+ T cells sorted from blood. The source of these receptors is a man aged 18 to 29 in good health. The CDR3 runs from the conserved cysteine through the conserved F or W. D genes are given only for firm matches. The size entry is marked missing in some rows and otherwise reads once, few, many or a size class.

abundance: .
d_gene: TRBD2
j_gene: TRBJ2-7
v_gene: TRBV13
CDR3aa: CASRRLRGSYGLADYEQYF
CDR3nt: TGTGCCAGCAGACGACTCCGGGGCAGCTACGGACTAGCGGACTACGAGCAGTACTTC

abundance: .
d_gene: .
j_gene: TRBJ1-5
v_gene: TRBV28
CDR3aa: CASAIGGKGQPQHF
CDR3nt: TGTGCCAGCGCAATTGGGGGAAAGGGACAGCCCCAGCATTTT

abundance: .
d_gene: .
j_gene: TRBJ2-6
v_gene: TRBV6-1
CDR3aa: CASSEGSLSGANVLTF
CDR3nt: TGTGCCAGCAGTGAAGGCAGTCTCTCTGGGGCCAACGTCCTGACTTTC

abundance: .
d_gene: TRBD1
j_gene: TRBJ1-4
v_gene: TRBV30
CDR3aa: CAWSADGQGREKLFF
CDR3nt: TGTGCCTGGAGTGCCGACGGACAGGGACGGGAAAAACTGTTTTTT

abundance: .
d_gene: .
j_gene: TRBJ2-3
v_gene: TRBV11-2
CDR3aa: CASSLGTTLGLAQDTQYF
CDR3nt: TGTGCCAGCAGCTTAGGCACTACTTTAGGACTTGCCCAAGATACGCAGTATTTT

abundance: .
d_gene: TRBD1
j_gene: TRBJ1-3
v_gene: TRBV30
CDR3aa: CAWKDRGRSGNTIYF
CDR3nt: TGTGCCTGGAAGGACAGGGGGCGCTCGGGAAACACCATATATTTT

abundance: .
d_gene: TRBD1
j_gene: TRBJ1-2
v_gene: TRBV10-3
CDR3aa: CAISPGTGNGYTF
CDR3nt: TGTGCCATCAGTCCGGGGACAGGGAATGGCTACACCTTC

abundance: .
d_gene: .
j_gene: TRBJ2-5
v_gene: TRBV6-5
CDR3aa: CASSYAVQETQYF
CDR3nt: TGTGCCAGCAGTTACGCGGTACAAGAGACCCAGTACTTC

abundance: .
d_gene: .
j_gene: TRBJ1-2
v_gene: TRBV6-6
CDR3aa: CASSTGGYGYTF
CDR3nt: TGTGCCAGCAGTACAGGTGGCTATGGCTACACCTTC

abundance: .
d_gene: TRBD1
j_gene: TRBJ1-4
v_gene: TRBV7-9
CDR3aa: CASSSGDRVFFF
CDR3nt: TGTGCCAGCAGCAGCGGGGACAGGGTATTCTTTTTT

abundance: .
d_gene: TRBD1
j_gene: TRBJ2-7
v_gene: TRBV28
CDR3aa: CASSPGQGGRYEQYF
CDR3nt: TGTGCCAGCAGTCCAGGACAGGGAGGCCGATACGAGCAGTACTTC

abundance: once
d_gene: .
j_gene: TRBJ2-3
v_gene: TRBV4-1
CDR3aa: CASSQGGTTTDTQYF
CDR3nt: TGCGCCAGCAGCCAAGGGGGGACCACGACAGATACGCAGTATTTT

abundance: .
d_gene: .
j_gene: TRBJ1-2
v_gene: TRBV29-1
CDR3aa: CSIKASGRRYGYTF
CDR3nt: TGCAGCATAAAAGCTTCGGGGCGTCGGTATGGCTACACCTTC

abundance: .
d_gene: TRBD2
j_gene: TRBJ2-5
v_gene: TRBV6-5
CDR3aa: CASSYRGTSVPATQYF
CDR3nt: TGTGCCAGCAGTTACCGCGGGACTAGCGTGCCGGCGACCCAGTACTTC

abundance: .
d_gene: .
j_gene: TRBJ1-5
v_gene: TRBV18
CDR3aa: CASSRNTGNGQPQHF
CDR3nt: TGTGCCAGCTCACGAAACACAGGGAACGGTCAGCCCCAGCATTTT

abundance: .
d_gene: .
j_gene: TRBJ2-7
v_gene: TRBV18
CDR3aa: CASSQATPGRYSYEQYF
CDR3nt: TGTGCCAGCTCACAGGCCACTCCGGGACGTTACTCCTACGAGCAGTACTTC

abundance: .
d_gene: TRBD2
j_gene: TRBJ2-1
v_gene: TRBV29-1
CDR3aa: CSSLAGVYNEQFF
CDR3nt: TGCAGCTCTCTAGCGGGGGTGTACAATGAGCAGTTCTTC

abundance: .
d_gene: .
j_gene: TRBJ1-6
v_gene: TRBV28
CDR3aa: CASSTTGPSYNSPLHF
CDR3nt: TGTGCCAGCAGTACTACAGGGCCCTCCTATAATTCACCCCTCCACTTT

abundance: .
d_gene: .
j_gene: TRBJ2-3
v_gene: TRBV4-2
CDR3aa: CASSQVPTDTQYF
CDR3nt: TGTGCCAGCAGCCAAGTTCCTACAGATACGCAGTATTTT

abundance: .
d_gene: .
j_gene: TRBJ1-5
v_gene: TRBV7-2
CDR3aa: CASSQGAGFEPQHF
CDR3nt: TGTGCCAGCAGCCAGGGAGCAGGGTTTGAGCCCCAGCATTTT

abundance: .
d_gene: TRBD1
j_gene: TRBJ2-5
v_gene: TRBV27
CDR3aa: CASSLGKGALQETQYF
CDR3nt: TGTGCCAGCAGTTTAGGAAAGGGGGCCCTCCAAGAGACCCAGTACTTC

abundance: .
d_gene: .
j_gene: TRBJ2-7
v_gene: TRBV10-3
CDR3aa: CAISLAESYEQYF
CDR3nt: TGTGCCATCAGTTTAGCGGAATCCTACGAGCAGTACTTC